The clone carrying this T cell receptor (beta chain) was seen at least ten times. The library put unique molecular identifiers onto individual cDNA molecules. TCRdb recomputed calls from the RACE reads with MiXCR, one row per CDR3 protein. Of about 37,000 distinct CDR3 sequences in the sample, just under 6.5% were seen once. The V gene end was trimmed by 3 bases and the J gene end by 6 bases; junction bases not matched to a gene: 8. Germline values: CDR1 SGDLS, CDR2 YYNGEE. The CDR3 consists of 15 residues. Time point: patch test 1, 2 weeks after DPC sensitization. Treatment reported: therapeutic diphenylcyclopropenone sensitization with weekly scalp DPC. Total RNA was isolated from unfractionated whole blood. This specimen comes from a study of human T cells and chemical hapten exposure.

This chain links TRBV9 with TRBJ1-5, with 8 bases that match TRBD1. The source of this sequence is a woman in her twenties or thirties with alopecia areata. Some clones in this sample may be carry-over from other donors' samples. The specimen was whole blood, collected in connection with sensitization to the hapten diphenylcyclopropenone (DPC). This CDR3 is CASSADGQGGQPQHF. CDR3 coding DNA: TGTGCCAGCAGCGCAGATGGACAGGGCGGTCAGCCCCAGCATTTT.